The clone carrying this TCR beta chain was detected only once. Genomic DNA served as template for TCR beta VDJ and CDR3 profiling. MiXCR, run by TCRdb on the reads, gives a single entry per CDR3 protein. The repertoire consists of about 270,000 distinct CDR3 sequences, with around 60% occurring once and the leading ten covering less than 10%. The data derive from a study of CD8+CD57+ T cells in acquired aplastic anemia. The CDR3 length is 16 residues. Per the germline V gene, CDR1 is SGHNT and CDR2 is YYREEE (reference sequence). V was cut by 1 base and J by 11 bases, with 24 bases left in between. The clonotype comes from a human donor with severe aplastic anemia or a healthy control (not recorded which). The gene calls are TRBV5-4 and TRBJ2-5; either TRBD1 or TRBD2 may supply D (5 bases each). Sequencing was performed on sorted CD4+, CD8+, or CD8+CD57+ T cells (not recorded which) from PBMCs. CDR3 sequence (DNA): TGTGCCAGCAGCTTGTCACATAACCGGGGCACAGATACGCAGTACTTC. Its translation is CASSLSHNRGTDTQYF.